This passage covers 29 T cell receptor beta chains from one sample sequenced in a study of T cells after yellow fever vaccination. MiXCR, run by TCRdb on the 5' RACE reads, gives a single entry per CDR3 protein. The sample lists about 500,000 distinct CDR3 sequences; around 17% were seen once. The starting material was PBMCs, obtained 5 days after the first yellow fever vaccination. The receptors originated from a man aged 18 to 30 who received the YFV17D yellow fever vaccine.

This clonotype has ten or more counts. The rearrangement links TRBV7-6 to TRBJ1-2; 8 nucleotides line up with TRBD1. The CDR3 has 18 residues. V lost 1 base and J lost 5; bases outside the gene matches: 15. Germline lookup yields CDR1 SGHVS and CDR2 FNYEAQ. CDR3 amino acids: CASSLGGGGQGEKYGYTF. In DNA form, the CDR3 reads TGTGCCAGCAGCTTAGGAGGGGGAGGACAGGGAGAAAAGTATGGCTACACCTTC. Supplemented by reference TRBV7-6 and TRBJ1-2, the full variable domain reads GAGVSQSPRYKVTKRGQDVALRCDPISGHVSLYWYRQALGQGPEFLTYFNYEAQQDKSGLPNDRFSAERPEGSISTLTIQRTEQRDSAMYRCASSLGGGGQGEKYGYTFGSGTRLTVV.

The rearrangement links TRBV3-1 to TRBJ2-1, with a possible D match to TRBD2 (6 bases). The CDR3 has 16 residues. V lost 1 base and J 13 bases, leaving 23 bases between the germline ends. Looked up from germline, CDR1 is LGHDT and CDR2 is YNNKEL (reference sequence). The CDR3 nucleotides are TGTGCCAGCAGCCAAGGGCTTCCCCTCCGACTAGTGTCTCAGTTCTTC. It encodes CASSQGLPLRLVSQFF.

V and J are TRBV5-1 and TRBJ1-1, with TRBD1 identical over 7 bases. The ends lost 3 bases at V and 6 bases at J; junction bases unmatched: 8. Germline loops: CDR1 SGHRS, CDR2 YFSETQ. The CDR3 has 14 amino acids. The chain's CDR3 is CASSSPGGTAEAFF. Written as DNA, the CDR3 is TGCGCCAGCAGCTCACCTGGTGGGACAGCTGAAGCTTTCTTT.

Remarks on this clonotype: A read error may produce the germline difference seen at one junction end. The CDR3 loop is CASSLIERSAGVSF. In DNA form, the CDR3 reads TGTGCCAGCAGCTTAATTGAACGATCGGCAGGGGTTTCGTTT. The chain uses TRBV11-2 and TRBJ2-3, with TRBD1 as a possible D gene (6 bases). The CDR3 is made up of 14 amino acids. Germline CDR1 reads SGHAT; CDR2 reads FQNNGV.

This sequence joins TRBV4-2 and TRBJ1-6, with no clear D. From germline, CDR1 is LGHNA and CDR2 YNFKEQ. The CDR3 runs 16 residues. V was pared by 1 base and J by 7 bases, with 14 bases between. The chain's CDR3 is CASSQASRVGNSPLHF. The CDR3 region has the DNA TGTGCCAGCAGCCAAGCTTCGCGGGTGGGGAATTCACCCCTCCACTTT.

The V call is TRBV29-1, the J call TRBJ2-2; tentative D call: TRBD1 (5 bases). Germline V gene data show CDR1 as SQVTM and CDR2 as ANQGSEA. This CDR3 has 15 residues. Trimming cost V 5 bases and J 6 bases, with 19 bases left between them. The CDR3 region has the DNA TGCAGCGTTTCCCCGTTAGGGGCGATCGCCGGGGAGCTGTTTTTT. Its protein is CSVSPLGAIAGELFF.

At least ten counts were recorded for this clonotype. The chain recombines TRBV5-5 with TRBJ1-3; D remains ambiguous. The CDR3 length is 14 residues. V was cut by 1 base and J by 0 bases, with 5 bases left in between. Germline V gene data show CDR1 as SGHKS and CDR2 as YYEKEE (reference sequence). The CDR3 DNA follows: TGTGCCAGCAGCTTGCGAGTCTCTGGAAACACCATATATTTT. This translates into CASSLRVSGNTIYF.

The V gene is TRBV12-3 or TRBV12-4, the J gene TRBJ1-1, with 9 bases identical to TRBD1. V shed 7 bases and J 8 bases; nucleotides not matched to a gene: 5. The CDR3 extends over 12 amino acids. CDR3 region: CASKQGALEAFF. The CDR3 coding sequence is TGTGCCAGCAAACAGGGGGCATTGGAAGCTTTCTTT.

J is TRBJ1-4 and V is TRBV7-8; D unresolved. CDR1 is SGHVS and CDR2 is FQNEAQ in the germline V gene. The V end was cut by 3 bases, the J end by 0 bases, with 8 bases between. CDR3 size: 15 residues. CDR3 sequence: CASSFRDATNEKLFF. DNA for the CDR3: TGTGCCAGCAGCTTCCGGGATGCAACTAATGAAAAACTGTTTTTT.

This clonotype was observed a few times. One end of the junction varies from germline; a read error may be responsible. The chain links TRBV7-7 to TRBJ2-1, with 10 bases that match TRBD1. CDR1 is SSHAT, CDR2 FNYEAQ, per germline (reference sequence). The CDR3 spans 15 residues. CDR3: CASSHSGTGDNEQFF. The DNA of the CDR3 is TGTGCTAGCAGCCACTCTGGGACAGGGGACAATGAGCAGTTCTTC. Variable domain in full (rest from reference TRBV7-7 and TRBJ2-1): GAGVSQSPRYKVTKRGQDVTLRCDPISSHATLYWYQQALGQGPEFLTYFNYEAQPDKSGLPSDRFSAERPEGSISTLTIQRTEQRDSAMYRCASSHSGTGDNEQFFGPGTRLTVL.

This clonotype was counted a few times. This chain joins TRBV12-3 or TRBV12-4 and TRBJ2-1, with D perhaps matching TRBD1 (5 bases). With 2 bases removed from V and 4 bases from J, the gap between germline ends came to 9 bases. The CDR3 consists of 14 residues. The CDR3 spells CASSLIGVYNEQFF. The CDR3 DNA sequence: TGTGCCAGCAGTTTAATAGGGGTGTACAATGAGCAGTTCTTC.

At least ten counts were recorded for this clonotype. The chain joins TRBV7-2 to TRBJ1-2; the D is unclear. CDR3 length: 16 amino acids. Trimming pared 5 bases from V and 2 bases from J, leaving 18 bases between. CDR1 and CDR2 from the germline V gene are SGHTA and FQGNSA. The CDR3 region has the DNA TGTGCCAGCAGCCAAGTTCCTGGGAGGGTCAACTATGGCTACACCTTC. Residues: CASSQVPGRVNYGYTF.

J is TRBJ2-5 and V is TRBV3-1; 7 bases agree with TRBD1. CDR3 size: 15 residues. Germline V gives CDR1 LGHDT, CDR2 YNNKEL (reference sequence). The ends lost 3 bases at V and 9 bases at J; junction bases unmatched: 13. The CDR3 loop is CASSQGGTAGLAQYF. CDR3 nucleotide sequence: TGTGCCAGCAGCCAGGGTGGGACAGCCGGCCTGGCCCAGTACTTC.

The CDR3: CASRVGREYYGYTF. In DNA, the CDR3 is TGTGCCAGCAGGGTGGGACGGGAATACTATGGCTACACCTTC. The chain carries TRBV7-2 and TRBJ1-2; D might be TRBD1 (5 bases). Per the germline V gene, CDR1 is SGHTA and CDR2 is FQGNSA. The CDR3 runs 14 residues. The V and J ends lost 6 bases and 3 bases respectively, with 14 bases between them.

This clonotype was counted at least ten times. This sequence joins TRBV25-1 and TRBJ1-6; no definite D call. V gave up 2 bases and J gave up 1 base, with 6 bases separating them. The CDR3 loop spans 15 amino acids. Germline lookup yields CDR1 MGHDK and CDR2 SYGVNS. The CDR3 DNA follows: TGTGCCAGCAGTGAAAAGGATTCCTATAATTCACCCCTCCACTTT. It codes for CASSEKDSYNSPLHF. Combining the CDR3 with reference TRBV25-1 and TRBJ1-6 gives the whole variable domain EADIYQTPRYLVIGTGKKITLECSQTMGHDKMYWYQQDPGMELHLIHYSYGVNSTEKGDLSSESTVSRIRTEHFPLTLESARPSHTSQYLCASSEKDSYNSPLHFGNGTRLTVT.

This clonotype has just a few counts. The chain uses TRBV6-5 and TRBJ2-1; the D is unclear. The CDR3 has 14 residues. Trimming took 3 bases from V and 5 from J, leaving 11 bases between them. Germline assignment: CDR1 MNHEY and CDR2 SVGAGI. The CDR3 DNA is TGTGCCAGCAGTTATGGGCCTCGCAACAATGAGCAGTTCTTC. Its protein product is CASSYGPRNNEQFF.

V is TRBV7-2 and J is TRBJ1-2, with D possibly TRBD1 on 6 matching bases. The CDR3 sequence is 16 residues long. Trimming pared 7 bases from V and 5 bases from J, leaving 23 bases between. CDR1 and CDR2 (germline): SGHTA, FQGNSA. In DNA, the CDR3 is TGTGCCAGCACCCAGACCTTCGGCAGGACAGCATATGGCTACACCTTC. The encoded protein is CASTQTFGRTAYGYTF.

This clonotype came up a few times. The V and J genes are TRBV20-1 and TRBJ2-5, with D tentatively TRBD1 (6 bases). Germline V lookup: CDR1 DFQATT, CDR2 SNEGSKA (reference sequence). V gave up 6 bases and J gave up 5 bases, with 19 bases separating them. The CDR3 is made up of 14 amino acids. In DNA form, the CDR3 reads TGCAGTGCCAGCCTACAGGGTTCGCGGGAGACCCAGTACTTC. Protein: CSASLQGSRETQYF.

DNA for the CDR3: TGTGCCAGCAGTTACGGGCTCGGGGTTGAAGGTGAAGCTTTCTTT. Translation: CASSYGLGVEGEAFF. This sequence joins TRBV6-5 and TRBJ1-1, with D hard to call. There are 15 residues in the CDR3. Germline lookup yields CDR1 MNHEY and CDR2 SVGAGI. V was cut by 2 bases and J by 7 bases, with 17 bases left in between.

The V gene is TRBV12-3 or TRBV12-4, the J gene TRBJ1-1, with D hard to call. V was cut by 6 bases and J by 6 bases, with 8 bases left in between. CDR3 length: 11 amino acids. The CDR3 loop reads CASSRNAEAFF. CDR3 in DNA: TGTGCCAGCAGCCGTAACGCTGAAGCTTTCTTT.

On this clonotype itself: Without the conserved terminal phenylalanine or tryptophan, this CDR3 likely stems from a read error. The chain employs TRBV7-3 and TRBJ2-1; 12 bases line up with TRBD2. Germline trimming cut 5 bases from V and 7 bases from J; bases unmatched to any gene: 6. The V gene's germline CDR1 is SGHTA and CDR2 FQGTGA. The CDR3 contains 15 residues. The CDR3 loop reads CASSPRLAGANEQFY. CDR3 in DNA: TGTGCCAGCAGCCCTCGACTAGCGGGGGCTAATGAGCAGTTCTAC.

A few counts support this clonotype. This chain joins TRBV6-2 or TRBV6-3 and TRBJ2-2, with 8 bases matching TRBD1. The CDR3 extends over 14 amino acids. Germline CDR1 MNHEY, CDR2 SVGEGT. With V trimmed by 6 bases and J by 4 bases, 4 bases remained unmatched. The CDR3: CASRDRGGTGELFF. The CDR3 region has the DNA TGTGCCAGCAGAGACAGGGGAGGCACCGGGGAGCTGTTTTTT.

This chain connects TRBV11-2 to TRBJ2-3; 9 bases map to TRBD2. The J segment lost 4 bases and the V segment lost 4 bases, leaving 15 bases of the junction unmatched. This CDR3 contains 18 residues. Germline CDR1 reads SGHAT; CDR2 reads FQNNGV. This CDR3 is CASSYPRVGGGASDTQYF. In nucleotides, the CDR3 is TGTGCCAGCAGCTACCCCCGCGTTGGCGGGGGGGCGTCAGATACGCAGTATTTT.

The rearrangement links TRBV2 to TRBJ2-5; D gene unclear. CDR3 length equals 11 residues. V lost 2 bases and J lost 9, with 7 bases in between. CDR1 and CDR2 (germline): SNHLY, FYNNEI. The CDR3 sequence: CASSETVPQYF. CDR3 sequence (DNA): TGTGCCAGCAGTGAAACAGTGCCCCAGTACTTC.

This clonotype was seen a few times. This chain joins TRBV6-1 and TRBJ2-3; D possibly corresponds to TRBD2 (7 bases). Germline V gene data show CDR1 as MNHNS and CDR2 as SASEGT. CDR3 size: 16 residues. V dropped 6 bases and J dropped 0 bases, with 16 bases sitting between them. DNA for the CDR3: TGTGCCAGCAGCCGGAAAGGGGGGGTGAGCACAGATACGCAGTATTTT. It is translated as CASSRKGGVSTDTQYF.

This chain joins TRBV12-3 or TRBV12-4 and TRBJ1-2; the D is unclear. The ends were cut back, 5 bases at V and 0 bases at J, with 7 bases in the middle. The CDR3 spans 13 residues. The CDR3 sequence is CASSINANYGYTF. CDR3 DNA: TGTGCCAGCAGTATAAATGCTAACTATGGCTACACCTTC.

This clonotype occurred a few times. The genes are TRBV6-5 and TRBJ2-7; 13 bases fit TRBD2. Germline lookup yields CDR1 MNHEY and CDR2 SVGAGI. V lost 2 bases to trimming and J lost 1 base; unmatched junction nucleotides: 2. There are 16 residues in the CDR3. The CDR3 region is CASSYGTSGASYEQYF. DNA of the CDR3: TGTGCCAGCAGTTACGGGACTAGCGGGGCTTCCTACGAGCAGTACTTC.

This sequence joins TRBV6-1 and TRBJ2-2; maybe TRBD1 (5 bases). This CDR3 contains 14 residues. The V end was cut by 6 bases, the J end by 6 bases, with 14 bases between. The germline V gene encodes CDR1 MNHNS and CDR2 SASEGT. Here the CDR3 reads CASSRRSGPGELFF. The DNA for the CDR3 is TGTGCCAGCAGCCGACGATCAGGGCCCGGGGAGCTGTTTTTT.

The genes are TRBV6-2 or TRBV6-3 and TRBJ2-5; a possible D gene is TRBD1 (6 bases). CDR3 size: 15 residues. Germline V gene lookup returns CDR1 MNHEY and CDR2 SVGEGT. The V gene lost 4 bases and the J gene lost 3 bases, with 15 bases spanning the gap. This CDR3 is CASSFGGRVKETQYF. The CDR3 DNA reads TGTGCCAGCAGTTTTGGGGGCCGAGTCAAAGAGACCCAGTACTTC.